These T cell receptor beta chains were read from a single sample in a study of blood T cell repertoires in COVID-19. Libraries were prepared by immunoSEQ multiplex PCR; TCRdb keeps only in-frame clonotypes and omits some of them. The table includes 210,000 or so clones, 84% detected once. Sequencing input: peripheral blood. All receptors derive from a woman older than 75 with COVID-19, enrolled during active disease. Both conserved end residues are part of each CDR3. D genes are given only for firm matches. For some rows the clone size is stated as once, few or many, or as a class when expanded; others skip it.

V: TRBV3-1/TRBV3-2; J: TRBJ1-4; size: .; D: TRBD1; CDR3: CASSPTGTLTKLFF; DNA: TGTGCCAGCAGCCCGACAGGGACATTAACAAAACTGTTTTTT
V: TRBV27; J: TRBJ1-5; size: .; D: TRBD1; CDR3: CASSPRTGSDQPQHF; DNA: TGTGCCAGCAGTCCCCGGACAGGGAGCGATCAGCCCCAGCATTTT
V: TRBV6-5; J: TRBJ1-2; size: once; D: TRBD1; CDR3: CASSSTGAISGYTF; DNA: TGTGCCAGCAGTTCGACAGGGGCAATAAGTGGCTACACCTTC
V: TRBV2; J: TRBJ2-3; size: once; D: TRBD2; CDR3: CASSVILAGDTQYF; DNA: TGTGCCAGCAGTGTCATACTAGCGGGAGATACGCAGTATTTT
V: TRBV5-6; J: TRBJ1-1; size: .; D: .; CDR3: CASSSATQGNTEAFF; DNA: TGTGCCAGCAGCTCGGCCACGCAGGGGAACACTGAAGCTTTCTTT
V: TRBV5-4; J: TRBJ2-5; size: once; D: .; CDR3: CASSFGQQETQYF; DNA: TGTGCCAGCAGCTTTGGACAGCAAGAGACCCAGTACTTC
V: TRBV6-5; J: TRBJ1-2; size: .; D: .; CDR3: CASSTQMDGYTF; DNA: TGTGCCAGCAGTACCCAGATGGATGGCTACACCTTC
V: TRBV18; J: TRBJ1-1; size: .; D: TRBD1; CDR3: CASSPVSWTGGSTEAFF; DNA: TGTGCCAGCTCACCAGTCTCCTGGACAGGGGGGAGCACTGAAGCTTTCTTT
V: TRBV19; J: TRBJ1-5; size: .; D: .; CDR3: CASSIKSPRAQPQHF; DNA: TGTGCCAGTAGTATAAAGTCCCCACGCGCGCAGCCCCAGCATTTT
V: TRBV11-3; J: TRBJ2-1; size: .; D: .; CDR3: CASSLDVSYEQFF; DNA: TGTGCCAGCAGCTTAGACGTGTCCTATGAGCAGTTCTTC
V: TRBV27; J: TRBJ1-2; size: .; D: .; CDR3: CAKGGGGYTF; DNA: TGTGCCAAGGGAGGGGGTGGCTACACCTTC
V: TRBV2; J: TRBJ1-1; size: .; D: TRBD1; CDR3: CASSLSTGRAFF; DNA: TGTGCCAGCAGTCTTTCGACAGGGAGGGCTTTCTTT
V: TRBV3-1/TRBV3-2; J: TRBJ1-1; size: .; D: .; CDR3: CASSQDAFAEAFF; DNA: TGTGCCAGCAGCCAAGACGCGTTCGCTGAAGCTTTCTTT
V: TRBV7-3; J: TRBJ2-3; size: .; D: .; CDR3: CASSPLAGPTDTQYF; DNA: TGTGCCAGCAGCCCCTTAGCAGGGCCCACAGATACGCAGTATTTT
V: TRBV18; J: TRBJ2-1; size: .; D: .; CDR3: CASIKAGTPSSYNEQFF; DNA: TGTGCCAGCATTAAGGCGGGGACCCCCAGCTCCTACAATGAGCAGTTCTTC
V: TRBV19; J: TRBJ1-5; size: .; D: .; CDR3: CASSIGEQGNQPQHF; DNA: TGTGCCAGTAGTATAGGGGAACAGGGCAATCAGCCCCAGCATTTT
V: TRBV3-1/TRBV3-2; J: TRBJ2-3; size: .; D: TRBD2; CDR3: CASSLREGTDTQYF; DNA: TGTGCCAGCAGCCTCCGGGAGGGCACAGATACGCAGTATTTT
V: TRBV15; J: TRBJ1-5; size: .; D: TRBD1; CDR3: CATSGGGQPSNQPQHF; DNA: TGTGCCACCAGCGGAGGGGGACAGCCTAGCAATCAGCCCCAGCATTTT
V: TRBV19; J: TRBJ2-1; size: .; D: .; CDR3: CASSISTDSEQFF; DNA: TGTGCCAGTAGTATTTCTACCGACAGTGAGCAGTTCTTC
V: TRBV19; J: TRBJ1-4; size: .; D: .; CDR3: CASSRLNEKLFF; DNA: TGTGCCAGTAGCAGGCTTAATGAAAAACTGTTTTTT
V: TRBV7-9; J: TRBJ2-2; size: .; D: TRBD1; CDR3: CASSRDRTNTGELFF; DNA: TGTGCCAGCAGCCGGGACAGGACGAACACCGGGGAGCTGTTTTTT
V: TRBV3-1/TRBV3-2; J: TRBJ2-1; size: .; D: .; CDR3: CASSPDTYNEQFF; DNA: TGTGCCAGCAGCCCAGACACCTACAATGAGCAGTTCTTC
V: TRBV5-1; J: TRBJ1-4; size: .; D: TRBD1; CDR3: CASSPTPPGQGEKLFF; DNA: TGCGCCAGCAGCCCCACCCCTCCGGGACAGGGTGAAAAACTGTTTTTT
V: TRBV6-1; J: TRBJ1-6; size: once; D: .; CDR3: CASSEWEPPNSPLHF; DNA: TGTGCCAGCAGTGAATGGGAGCCACCCAATTCACCCCTCCACTTT
V: TRBV6-2/TRBV6-3; J: TRBJ2-7; size: .; D: .; CDR3: CASSYEGGGSSYEQYF; DNA: TGTGCCAGCAGTTACGAAGGGGGGGGGAGCTCCTACGAGCAGTACTTC
V: TRBV3-1/TRBV3-2; J: TRBJ1-4; size: .; D: .; CDR3: CASSQVQEKLFF; DNA: TGTGCCAGCAGCCAAGTTCAAGAAAAACTGTTTTTT
V: TRBV4-2; J: TRBJ1-3; size: .; D: .; CDR3: CASSQRGSGNTIYF; DNA: TGTGCCAGCAGCCAGCGGGGCTCTGGAAACACCATATATTTT
V: TRBV7-9; J: TRBJ1-2; size: .; D: .; CDR3: CASSPAVWLVGYTF; DNA: TGTGCCAGCAGCCCCGCAGTTTGGTTGGTTGGCTACACCTTC
V: TRBV18; J: TRBJ1-1; size: .; D: .; CDR3: CASSPLPIGGSTEAFF; DNA: TGTGCCAGCTCACCACTTCCCATCGGGGGGAGCACTGAAGCTTTCTTT
V: TRBV11-2; J: TRBJ2-1; size: .; D: TRBD2; CDR3: CASSLEGLAGGLMFF; DNA: TGTGCCAGCAGCTTAGAGGGTCTAGCGGGAGGATTAATGTTCTTC
V: TRBV5-1; J: TRBJ1-1; size: .; D: .; CDR3: CASSFDRPTTEAFF; DNA: TGCGCCAGCAGCTTTGACAGGCCTACAACTGAAGCTTTCTTT